The T cell receptor (beta chain) under discussion was sequenced for a study of T cells in Graves' hyperthyroidism and ophthalmopathy. Diagnoses used clinical symptoms, serum thyroxine and TRAb, thyroid ultrasound and orbital computed tomography. Fresh peripheral blood, approximately 9.6 ml, yielded the PBMCs. Only a few counts were recorded for this clonotype. The CDR3 is 18 residues long. The germline gives CDR1 SGHRS, CDR2 YFSETQ. Trimming shortened V by 0 bases and J by 0 bases, and 13 bases separated the two germline ends. Regions amplified from RNA transcripts were the TCR beta CDR3 regions. Carried out on the TCR CDR3, a first-round RT-PCR used the HTBI primer set. TCRdb re-analysed the multiplex PCR reads in MiXCR, keeping a single row per CDR3 protein. Of a few hundred thousand distinct CDR3 sequences detected, 15% to 18% appear once; the ten largest clones hold under 8%.

The sequenced sample was blood. V gene TRBV5-1 combines with J gene TRBJ2-6; D possibly corresponds to TRBD1 (6 bases). This receptor was identified in a young woman with Graves' hyperthyroidism. This CDR3 is CASSLVAGASSGANVLTF. The CDR3 DNA reads as TGCGCCAGCAGCTTGGTAGCAGGGGCGAGCTCTGGGGCCAACGTCCTGACTTTC.